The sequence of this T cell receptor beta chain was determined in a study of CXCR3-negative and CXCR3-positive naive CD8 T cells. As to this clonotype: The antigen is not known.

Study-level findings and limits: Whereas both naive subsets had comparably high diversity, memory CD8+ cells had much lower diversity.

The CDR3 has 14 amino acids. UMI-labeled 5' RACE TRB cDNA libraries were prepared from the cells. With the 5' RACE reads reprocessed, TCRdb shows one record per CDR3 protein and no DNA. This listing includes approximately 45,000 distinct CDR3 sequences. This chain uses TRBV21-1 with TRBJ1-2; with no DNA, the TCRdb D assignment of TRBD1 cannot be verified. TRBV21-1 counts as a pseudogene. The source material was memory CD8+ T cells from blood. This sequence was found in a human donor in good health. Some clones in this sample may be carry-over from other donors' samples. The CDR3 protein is CASSSFWTTCGYTF.